This TCR beta chain stems from a study of PD-1 blockade in classical Hodgkin lymphoma. Whole-study findings and limits: The diversity seen at baseline in complete responders resembled that of newly diagnosed patients. Nivolumab initiated under 1 year post-ASCT led to patient exclusion.

The CDR3 covers 13 residues. Trimming removed 5 bases from V and 0 bases from J, with 7 bases in between. Germline loops: CDR1 LNHDA, CDR2 SQIVND (reference sequence). Details on this clone: Its specificity is not known.

Libraries were prepared by immunoSEQ multiplex PCR; TCRdb keeps only in-frame clonotypes and omits some of them. This sample has about 150,000 clones, with around 73% found just once. Brentuximab vedotin exposure varied among the patients, all of whom had relapsed after autologous stem cell transplantation. The TCR comes from a human donor with classical Hodgkin lymphoma. The material sequenced was peripheral blood mononuclear cells (PBMCs), taken before the second cycle of nivolumab. The gene calls are TRBV19 and TRBJ2-5; D ambiguous. The CDR3 DNA reads TGTGCCAGTAGTTTGGGGTACCAAGAGACCCAGTACTTC. Its translation is CASSLGYQETQYF. Using reference TRBV19 and TRBJ2-5 for the parts outside the CDR3, the full variable domain is DGGITQSPKYLFRKEGQNVTLSCEQNLNHDAMYWYRQDPGQGLRLIYYSQIVNDFQKGDIAEGYSVSREKKESFPLTVTSAQKNPTAFYLCASSLGYQETQYFGPGTRLLVL.